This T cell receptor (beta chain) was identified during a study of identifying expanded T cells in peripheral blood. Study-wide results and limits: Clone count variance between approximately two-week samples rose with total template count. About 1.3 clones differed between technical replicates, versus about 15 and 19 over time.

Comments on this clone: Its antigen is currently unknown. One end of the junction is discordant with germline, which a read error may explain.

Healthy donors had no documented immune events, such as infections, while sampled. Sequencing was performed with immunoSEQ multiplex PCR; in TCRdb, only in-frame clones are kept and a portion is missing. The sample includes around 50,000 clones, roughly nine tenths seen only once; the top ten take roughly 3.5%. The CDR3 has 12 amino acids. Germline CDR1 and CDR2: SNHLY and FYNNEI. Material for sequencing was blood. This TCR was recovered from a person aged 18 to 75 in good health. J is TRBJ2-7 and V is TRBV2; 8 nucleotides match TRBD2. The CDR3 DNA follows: TGTGCCAGCAGTGGGGTTCTAGCGGGCAATGGCTTC. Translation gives CASSGVLAGNGF.